Sequencing of this T cell receptor (beta chain) was carried out in a study of T-cell memory formation after mild COVID-19. Study overall: TCR clusters showed largely donor specificity.

Study-level points and caveats: A subset of responding clones appeared in pre-infection memory, suggesting cross-reactive memory joined. CM and EM subsets held most contracting CD4+ clones; EMRA held CD8+ ones.

A word on this clonotype: The antigen is not known.

TCRdb re-called the 5' RACE reads with MiXCR, one entry per CDR3 protein. The table includes 270,000 or so distinct CDR3 sequences, roughly 18% detected once. The clonotype originates from a man younger than 35 who had mild COVID-19 (a few samples of this study predate the infection). Cell type and time point are not known. The sample was PBMCs or a T cell subset sorted from them (not recorded which).

The CDR3 region has the DNA TGCGCCAGCAGCTTGGGGTACAGGTCGGAAGGCGGCATTCAGTACTTC. This codes for CASSLGYRSEGGIQYF. The V call is TRBV5-1, the J call TRBJ2-4; a weak D match, TRBD1 (5 bases). This CDR3 spans 16 amino acids. Germline V gene data show CDR1 as SGHRS and CDR2 as YFSETQ. Trimming left V 0 bases short and J 9 bases short, with 19 bases between.